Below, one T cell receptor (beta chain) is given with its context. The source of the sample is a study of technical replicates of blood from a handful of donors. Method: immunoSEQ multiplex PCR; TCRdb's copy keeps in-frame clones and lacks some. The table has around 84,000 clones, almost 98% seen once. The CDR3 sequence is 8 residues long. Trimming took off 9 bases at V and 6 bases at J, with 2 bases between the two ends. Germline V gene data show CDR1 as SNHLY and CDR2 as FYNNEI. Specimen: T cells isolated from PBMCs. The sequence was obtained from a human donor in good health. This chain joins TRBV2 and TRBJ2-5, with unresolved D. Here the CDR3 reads CASKTQYF. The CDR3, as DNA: TGTGCCAGTAAGACCCAGTACTTC.